This T cell receptor beta chain was obtained from a study of T cells after yellow fever vaccination. The CDR3 covers 15 residues. CDR1 and CDR2 (germline): SGHAT, FQNNGV. The germline V and J ends were trimmed by 4 bases and 5 bases, with 17 bases remaining between them. On this clonotype: Its antigen is not identified.

A universal primer site and UMIs were added as TCR cDNA was made by 5'RACE template switching. TCRdb recomputed calls from the 5' RACE reads with MiXCR, one row per CDR3 protein. The sample gives 350,000 to 550,000 distinct CDR3 sequences, approximately 19% of which show up once; roughly 19% is in the top ten. Study-level findings and limits: Though it reached lower strength, the secondary response hit its peak faster, day 5 versus 15.

This receptor was taken from a man younger than 30 who received the YFV17D yellow fever vaccine. V gene TRBV11-2 combines with J gene TRBJ2-5; tentatively, D is TRBD1 or TRBD2 (5 bases each). The sequenced sample was PBMCs, obtained before the yellow fever booster vaccination. The CDR3 nucleotides read TGTGCCAGCAGCTCCGAGGCTAGTGGGGGTGAGACCCAGTACTTC. Translating gives CASSSEASGGETQYF. The complete variable domain, with remaining parts taken from reference TRBV11-2 and TRBJ2-5, reads EAGVAQSPRYKIIEKRQSVAFWCNPISGHATLYWYQQILGQGPKLLIQFQNNGVVDDSQLPKDRFSAERLKGVDSTLKIQPAKLEDSAVYLCASSSEASGGETQYFGPGTRLLVL.